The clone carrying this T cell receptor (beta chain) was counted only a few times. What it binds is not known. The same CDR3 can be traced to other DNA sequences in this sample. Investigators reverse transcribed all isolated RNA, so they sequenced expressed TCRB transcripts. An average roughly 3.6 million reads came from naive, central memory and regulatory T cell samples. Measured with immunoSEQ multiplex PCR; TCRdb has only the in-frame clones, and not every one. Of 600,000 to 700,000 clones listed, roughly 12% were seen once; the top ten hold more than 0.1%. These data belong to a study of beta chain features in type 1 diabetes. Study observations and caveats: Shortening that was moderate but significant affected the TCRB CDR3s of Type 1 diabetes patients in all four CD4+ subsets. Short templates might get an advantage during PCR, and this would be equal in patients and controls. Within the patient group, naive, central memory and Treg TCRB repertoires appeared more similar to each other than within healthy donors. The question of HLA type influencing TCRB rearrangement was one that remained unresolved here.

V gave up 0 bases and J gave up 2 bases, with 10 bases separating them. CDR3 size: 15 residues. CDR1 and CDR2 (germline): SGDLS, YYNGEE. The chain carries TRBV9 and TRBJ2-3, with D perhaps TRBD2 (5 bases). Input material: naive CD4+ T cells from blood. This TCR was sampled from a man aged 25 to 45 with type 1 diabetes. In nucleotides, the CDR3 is TGTGCCAGCAGCGTAGGGGCGGGCCACACAGATACGCAGTATTTT. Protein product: CASSVGAGHTDTQYF.